This T cell receptor beta chain was captured in a study of blood T cell repertoires in COVID-19. Background on the study: PBMCs, B-cell-depleted T cells, or T cells were the source of the cDNA or gDNA that made up the material.

From germline, CDR1 is LGHDT and CDR2 YNNKEL (reference sequence). V gave up 0 bases and J gave up 6 bases; unmatched junction bases: 7. This CDR3 region has 15 residues. How the authors handled the data: The assay estimated nucleated cells by amplifying reference gene primers. Measured with immunoSEQ multiplex PCR; TCRdb has only the in-frame clones, and not every one. The V and J calls and clone size were taken over from that table, and D and trimming were inferred from the DNA. The sample shows 150,000 to 200,000 clones, 85% to 95% of them seen only once. Seattle cases were enrolled at active infection and followed longitudinally.

Sequencing input: peripheral blood. V is TRBV3-1 (or the pseudogene TRBV3-2) and J is TRBJ2-7; 8 bases fit TRBD1. The sequence derives from an older woman with COVID-19, enrolled during active disease. This CDR3 is CASSQDPRGPSEQYF. DNA for the CDR3: TGTGCCAGCAGCCAAGATCCCAGGGGGCCTTCCGAGCAGTACTTC.